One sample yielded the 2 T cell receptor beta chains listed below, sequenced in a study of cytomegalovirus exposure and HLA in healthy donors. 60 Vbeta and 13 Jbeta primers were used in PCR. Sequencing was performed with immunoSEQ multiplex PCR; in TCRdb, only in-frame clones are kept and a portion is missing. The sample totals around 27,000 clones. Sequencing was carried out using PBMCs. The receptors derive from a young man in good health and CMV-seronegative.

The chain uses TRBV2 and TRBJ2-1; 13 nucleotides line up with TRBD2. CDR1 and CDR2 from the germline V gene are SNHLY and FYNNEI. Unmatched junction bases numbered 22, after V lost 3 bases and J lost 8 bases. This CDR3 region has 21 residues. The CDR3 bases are TGTGCCAGCAGTGACAGCGTCTCGGTGCCGAGACTAGCGGGAGGTAACTATGAGCAGTTCTTC. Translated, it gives CASSDSVSVPRLAGGNYEQFF.

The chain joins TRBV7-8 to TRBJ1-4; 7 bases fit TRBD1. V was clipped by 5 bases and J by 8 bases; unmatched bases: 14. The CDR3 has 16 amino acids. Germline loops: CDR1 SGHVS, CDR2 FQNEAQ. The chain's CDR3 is CASSLRSTGNWEKLFF. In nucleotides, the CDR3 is TGTGCCAGCAGCCTACGCTCGACAGGGAATTGGGAAAAACTGTTTTTT.